What follows are 11 T cell receptor beta chains derived from one specimen sequenced in a study of early T cells in non-severe SARS-CoV-2 infection. Using its own MiXCR run on the 5' RACE reads, TCRdb lists one record per CDR3 protein. The repertoire consists of 50,000 to 75,000 distinct CDR3 sequences, with approximately 9.2% occurring once and the leading ten covering over 10%. The material was whole blood, obtained at baseline. The receptors shown here come from an adult who was a healthcare worker with PCR-confirmed SARS-CoV-2 infection or an uninfected control (not recorded which).

This clonotype has just a few counts. The V and J genes are TRBV6-1 and TRBJ2-2; unclear D gene. This CDR3 has 14 amino acids. Germline V gene sequence: CDR1 MNHNS, CDR2 SASEGT. Trimming took 5 bases from V and 0 from J, leaving 7 bases between them. This CDR3 is CASSTPTNTGELFF. CDR3 sequence (DNA): TGTGCCAGCAGTACTCCGACGAACACCGGGGAGCTGTTTTTT.

This clonotype was recorded many times. The V and J genes are TRBV10-2 and TRBJ1-2, with D hard to call. Germline CDR1 and CDR2: WSHSY and SAAADI. This CDR3 has 16 amino acids. V was shortened by 1 base and J by 3 bases, with 15 bases between the two germline ends. The CDR3 DNA reads TGCGCCAGCAGTGAGTTCGCAGCACTAACTTACTATGGCTACACCTTC. As protein: CASSEFAALTYYGYTF.

The sample holds many counts of this clonotype. This rearrangement joins TRBV7-2 to TRBJ2-5; D gene uncertain. The CDR3 is 13 residues long. Between the trimmed V and J ends, which lost 1 base and 2 bases, there was a span of 5 bases. Germline V lookup: CDR1 SGHTA, CDR2 FQGNSA. CDR3 in amino acids: CASSLGGQETQYF. DNA of the CDR3: TGTGCCAGCAGCTTAGGGGGTCAAGAGACCCAGTACTTC.

J is TRBJ2-2 and V is TRBV7-6, with D tentatively TRBD1 or TRBD2 (5 bases each). The germline V gene has CDR1 SGHVS and CDR2 FNYEAQ. Trimming stripped 4 bases from V and 7 bases from J, with 13 bases between. This CDR3 spans 14 amino acids. DNA for the CDR3: TGTGCCAGCAGCTCCCGGGACCACGTCGGGGAGCTGTTTTTT. Translating gives CASSSRDHVGELFF. Full variable domain (missing parts from reference TRBV7-6 and TRBJ2-2): GAGVSQSPRYKVTKRGQDVALRCDPISGHVSLYWYRQALGQGPEFLTYFNYEAQQDKSGLPNDRFSAERPEGSISTLTIQRTEQRDSAMYRCASSSRDHVGELFFGEGSRLTVL.

This clonotype was detected a few times. The V and J genes are TRBV3-1 and TRBJ2-1; 8 nucleotides align to TRBD1. CDR3 length equals 15 residues. Losses at the gene ends were 3 bases for V and 3 bases for J; bases not matched to a gene: 4. Germline CDR1 reads LGHDT; CDR2 reads YNNKEL (reference sequence). The CDR3 nucleotides read TGTGCCAGCAGCCACGGGACAGGACTCTACAATGAGCAGTTCTTC. Residues: CASSHGTGLYNEQFF.

This chain uses TRBV20-1 with TRBJ2-6, with D unresolved. The germline V gene has CDR1 DFQATT and CDR2 SNEGSKA (reference sequence). Trimming pared 3 bases from V and 0 bases from J, leaving 9 bases between. The CDR3 is 15 amino acids. The CDR3 DNA follows: TGCAGTGCTAGTTCGACTCCCTCTGGGGCCAACGTCCTGACTTTC. It translates to CSASSTPSGANVLTF.

This clonotype was observed at least ten times. This may arise from a read error, as a much more abundant clone is one base away. The CDR3 coding sequence is TGTGCCAGCAGCCGCGGGACTAGCGGTTACGAGCAGTACTTC. This translates into CASSRGTSGYEQYF. The V gene is TRBV4-2, the J gene TRBJ2-7, with 11 positions matching TRBD2. CDR3 size: 14 residues. V lost 4 bases, J lost 4 bases, and 3 bases stayed unmatched. The germline V gene has CDR1 LGHNA and CDR2 YNFKEQ.

This chain uses TRBV18 with TRBJ2-5; 7 positions agree with TRBD1. This CDR3 comprises 15 residues. Trimming cost V 2 bases and J 1 base; bases outside gene matches: 4. CDR1 KGHSH and CDR2 LQKENI come from the germline V gene. The CDR3 sequence: CASSPGTDIQETQYF. CDR3 DNA: TGTGCCAGCTCACCAGGGACAGATATCCAAGAGACCCAGTACTTC.

This clonotype was seen a few times. The chain combines TRBV7-2 with TRBJ2-7; perhaps TRBD1 as D (6 bases). V lost 8 bases and J 2 bases, leaving 10 bases between the germline ends. The CDR3 extends over 12 amino acids. CDR1 is SGHTA and CDR2 is FQGNSA in the germline V gene. Written as DNA, the CDR3 is TGTGCCAGCGGGGACACCCCCTACGAGCAGTACTTC. Its protein product is CASGDTPYEQYF.

V usage is TRBV27 and J usage is TRBJ2-7; D call uncertain. Trimming shortened V by 5 bases and J by 1 base, and 9 bases separated the two germline ends. Germline V CDR1 and CDR2: MNHEY, SMNVEV (reference sequence). The CDR3 is made up of 13 amino acids. CDR3 in DNA: TGTGCCAGCAGTCTAACACTTTCCTACGAGCAGTACTTC. Translated: CASSLTLSYEQYF.

This clonotype showed up many times. The rearrangement uses TRBV20-1 and TRBJ2-5; D is undetermined. Trimming pared 7 bases from V and 5 bases from J, leaving 11 bases between. Germline CDR1 and CDR2: DFQATT and SNEGSKA (reference sequence). CDR3 length equals 11 residues. In DNA form, the CDR3 reads TGCAGTGTTAGGGTATGGGAGACCCAGTACTTC. Protein product: CSVRVWETQYF.